This TCR beta chain emerged from a study of shared T cell receptors in the human thymus (dated by TCRdb to the early 2020s). Background on the whole study: The study examined how the human thymus generates shared, self-reactive T-cell receptor alpha chains.

Receptor amplification or capture employed the immunoSEQ multiplex PCR assay. Not all clones reach the TCRdb copy of this immuneACCESS table, which keeps in-frame sequences only. Checked studies attribute under half of the gap to unresolved V genes and leave the rest unexplained. Counted in this sample were 720,000 or so clones; 80% to 90% of them appeared once. The top ten clones comprise under 0.012% of the sample. As for this clone: Its target antigen remains unknown. The input lacks base qualities; no much larger clone sits a single base away.

The CDR3 holds 13 amino acids from the cysteine to the phenylalanine. Of the read, only the CDR3 DNA is kept; its 39 bases are in frame from base 1. The germline V gene (reference sequence) yields LNHDA for CDR1 and SQIVND for CDR2. V is pared back by 7 bases and J by 8 bases, with 12 bases lying between the germline termini. The same sample was also used in a study of human thymus T cells. The second study reports: Donors were immunologically healthy infants undergoing open corrective cardiac surgery for congenital heart defects in Finland. Thymus tissue was collected as surgical resects that were removed during corrective cardiac surgery. Biased V and J gene segment usage appeared to be present in both thymic and peripheral blood repertoires. The related research found that thymic TCR repertoires overlapped highly between unrelated individuals. TCR alpha and beta repertoires from roughly eight infant thymus samples and a few related peripheral blood samples were characterized in the study. The cohort included about six male and a couple of female infants, with donor ages spanning 7 to 244 days. Thymocytes were freed from the tissue by mechanical means and kept at -70 degrees C as pellets of roughly 9.5-31 million cells. A QIAsymphony instrument was used to extract genomic DNA from frozen cell pellets. TCRB and TCRAD loci were amplified from a standardized quantity of quality-controlled genomic DNA using the immunoSEQ multiplex PCR assay. Amplicons spanned the V(D)J region at a length sufficient to cover the CDR3 and identify V and J genes. The amplicons were sequenced on an Illumina platform via the commercial immunoSEQ service. Primer bias and sequencing errors were corrected using previously described methods, and TCRAD and TCRB definitions followed the IMGT database. The repertoires were analysed using immunoSEQ Analyzer 3.0 and VDJTools for basic statistics, V/J segment usage, diversity estimates, rarefaction and pairwise overlap. Diversity was estimated using the Chao1, ChaoE, Efron-Thisted, Shannon and inverse Simpson indices, and was also estimated on datasets down-sampled to the size of the smallest sample. Repertoire overlap used strict matching of CDR3 nucleotide sequence, V gene and J gene, with Jaccard-based multidimensional scaling clustering. On average, thymus samples gave 750,000 to 1,000,000 unique TCRB clonotypes, whereas blood samples gave roughly 80,000.

The rearranged segments are TRBV19 and TRBJ1-6; a tentative D call is TRBD1 (6 bases match). The TCR was taken from a girl under three years old with a congenital heart defect. Donor details come from another sample of the same person, matched by shared clones. The sample comprised thymocytes. CDR3 sequence: CASKQGNYSPLHF. The DNA sequence follows: TGTGCCAGTAAACAGGGAAACTATTCACCCCTCCACTTT.